This record covers a single TCR beta chain. Methods used by the authors: Estimated nucleated cell counts came from reference gene primer amplification. This table comes from immunoSEQ multiplex PCR, and its TCRdb copy is limited to in-frame clones, with some not included. V and J calls and clone size follow that table, whereas D and trimming were derived from the DNA. The table records about 240,000 clones, around 90% of them present only once. This sample stems from a study of blood T cell repertoires in COVID-19. On the study more broadly: The analysed material was cDNA or gDNA that came from T cells, B-cell-depleted T cells, or PBMCs.

The V gene lost 0 bases and the J gene lost 4 bases, with 9 bases spanning the gap. The CDR3 contains 14 residues. Germline V CDR1 and CDR2: SGHRS, YFSETQ. The sequence derives from a man aged 60-69 years who had recovered from COVID-19. Material: peripheral blood. V and J are TRBV5-1 and TRBJ2-3, with a tentative D call TRBD2 (6 bases). CDR3 coding DNA: TGCGCCAGCAGCTTGGGCGGGGAAGCAGATACGCAGTATTTT. The encoded protein is CASSLGGEADTQYF.